This record covers a single T cell receptor (beta chain). Antigen: not known. Germline loops: CDR1 MNHEY, CDR2 SVGAGI. CDR3 length: 15 amino acids. V dropped 5 bases and J dropped 3; count of bases not matched to a gene: 10. This entry is derived from a study of T cell responses to AZD1222 COVID-19 vaccine. Data came from immunoSEQ multiplex PCR; TCRdb stores just in-frame clones and leaves some out. The table has 110,000 to 150,000 clones, more than 80% seen once. Study findings and constraints: Vaccination with two AZD1222 doses was followed by a rise in Spike-specific TCR breadth and depth. Mostly white British, mostly female donors; authors suggested clonal diversity may be underestimated.

Material: peripheral blood, obtained on day 0 of AZD1222 vaccination. V and J are TRBV6-5 and TRBJ2-7; 7 bases fit TRBD1. The sequence came from an adult in good health. The CDR3 region has the DNA TGTGCCAGCAGTCTCTGGGACAGTCAAAACTACGAGCAGTACTTC. This translates into CASSLWDSQNYEQYF.